The 10 T cell receptor beta chains listed next were all sequenced from one sample in a study of blood T cell repertoires in COVID-19. The table came from immunoSEQ multiplex PCR; TCRdb's copy has only in-frame clones and leaves some out. The table lists over 200,000 clones, 80% to 90% of them singletons. Material for sequencing was peripheral blood. The receptors come from a man in his fifties with COVID-19, enrolled during active disease.

This clone was observed once. The rearrangement links TRBV2 to TRBJ2-1, with 10 bases that match TRBD2. This CDR3 comprises 14 residues. V shed 10 bases, J shed 6 bases, and the junction held 9 bases outside the gene matches. The germline gives CDR1 SNHLY, CDR2 FYNNEI. The CDR3 DNA reads TGTGCCACCACTAGCGGGGAACCCCGCAATGAGCAGTTCTTC. This encodes CATTSGEPRNEQFF.

The chain uses TRBV29-1 and TRBJ2-7, with D maybe TRBD2 (7 bases). Trimming took off 6 bases at V and 6 bases at J, with 12 bases between the two ends. This CDR3 contains 11 residues. Per germline, CDR1 SQVTM and CDR2 ANQGSEA. The CDR3 DNA reads TGCAGCGTCCAAGGGGGGGGCGAGCAGTACTTC. Protein product: CSVQGGGEQYF.

As DNA, the CDR3 is TGTGCCAGCAGCAGAATGTTGCCGGGGGGGCAGACCACCGGGGAGCTGTTTTTT. It is translated as CASSRMLPGGQTTGELFF. This sequence joins TRBV6-2 or TRBV6-3 and TRBJ2-2; 8 nucleotides line up with TRBD2. In germline, CDR1 is MNHEY, CDR2 SVGEGT. The V and J ends lost 6 bases and 4 bases, in that order; junction bases with no gene match: 16. The CDR3 has 18 residues.

In regard to this clone: Other DNA sequences from this sample encode an identical CDR3 as well. The V call is TRBV30, the J call TRBJ1-5; D is uncertain. V lost 0 bases and J 5 bases, leaving 8 bases between the germline ends. The CDR3 contains 13 residues. The germline gives CDR1 GTSNPN, CDR2 SVGIG (reference sequence). Here the CDR3 DNA reads TGTGCCTGGAGTGTAGGGCGGGATCAGCCCCAGCATTTT. It codes for CAWSVGRDQPQHF.

V gene TRBV19 combines with J gene TRBJ1-4; 8 bases agree with TRBD1. V dropped 5 bases and J dropped 0; count of bases not matched to a gene: 5. Germline CDR1 is LNHDA and CDR2 is SQIVND (reference sequence). The CDR3 has 16 residues. In DNA, the CDR3 is TGTGCCAGTAGTCCTTGGACAGGGCCAACTAATGAAAAACTGTTTTTT. Translation gives CASSPWTGPTNEKLFF. Filled out from reference TRBV19 and TRBJ1-4, the complete variable domain reads DGGITQSPKYLFRKEGQNVTLSCEQNLNHDAMYWYRQDPGQGLRLIYYSQIVNDFQKGDIAEGYSVSREKKESFPLTVTSAQKNPTAFYLCASSPWTGPTNEKLFFGSGTQLSVL.

For this clone: This specimen includes other DNA sequences encoding the same CDR3. The rearrangement uses TRBV3-1 (or the pseudogene TRBV3-2) and TRBJ2-7, with a possible D match to TRBD2 (6 bases). Germline loops: CDR1 LGHDT, CDR2 YNNKEL (reference sequence). Trimming shortened V by 4 bases and J by 2 bases, and 9 bases separated the two germline ends. CDR3 size: 13 residues. This chain's CDR3 is CASSLRGTYEQYF. As DNA, the CDR3 is TGTGCCAGCAGCCTGCGGGGTACCTACGAGCAGTACTTC.

This chain joins TRBV19 and TRBJ2-3; a weak D match, TRBD2 (5 bases). The germline V and J ends were trimmed by 4 bases and 0 bases, with 11 bases remaining between them. The CDR3 is 15 amino acids. The germline gives CDR1 LNHDA, CDR2 SQIVND (reference sequence). The CDR3 DNA follows: TGTGCCAGTAGTACCCTGGCGGGCAGCACAGATACGCAGTATTTT. This gives the protein CASSTLAGSTDTQYF.

The chain joins TRBV5-8 to TRBJ2-7; weak D call: TRBD1 (5 bases). V dropped 4 bases and J dropped 2 bases, with 16 bases sitting between them. Looked up from germline, CDR1 is SGHTS and CDR2 is YDEGEE. The CDR3 is made up of 15 amino acids. CDR3 DNA: TGTGCCAGCAGCCGACGACAGAGTTCAACCTACGAGCAGTACTTC. It yields the protein CASSRRQSSTYEQYF.

The table lists this clone with a few counts. This rearrangement joins TRBV7-8 to TRBJ1-1; no reliable D call. This CDR3 spans 14 amino acids. Germline V gives CDR1 SGHVS, CDR2 FQNEAQ. Trimming took off 1 base at V and 1 base at J, with 7 bases between the two ends. The CDR3 reads CASSLVSGNTEAFF. DNA of the CDR3: TGTGCCAGCAGCTTAGTGTCAGGGAACACTGAAGCTTTCTTT.

V gene TRBV6-1 combines with J gene TRBJ1-4; no reliable D call. The V end lost 1 base, the J end lost 8 bases, and 14 bases lay between the germline ends. Looked up from germline, CDR1 is MNHNS and CDR2 is SASEGT. CDR3 length: 15 residues. The CDR3 region has the DNA TGTGCCAGCAGTGAAGGTCGGGGAGGTGTCGAAAAACTGTTTTTT. This sequence encodes CASSEGRGGVEKLFF.